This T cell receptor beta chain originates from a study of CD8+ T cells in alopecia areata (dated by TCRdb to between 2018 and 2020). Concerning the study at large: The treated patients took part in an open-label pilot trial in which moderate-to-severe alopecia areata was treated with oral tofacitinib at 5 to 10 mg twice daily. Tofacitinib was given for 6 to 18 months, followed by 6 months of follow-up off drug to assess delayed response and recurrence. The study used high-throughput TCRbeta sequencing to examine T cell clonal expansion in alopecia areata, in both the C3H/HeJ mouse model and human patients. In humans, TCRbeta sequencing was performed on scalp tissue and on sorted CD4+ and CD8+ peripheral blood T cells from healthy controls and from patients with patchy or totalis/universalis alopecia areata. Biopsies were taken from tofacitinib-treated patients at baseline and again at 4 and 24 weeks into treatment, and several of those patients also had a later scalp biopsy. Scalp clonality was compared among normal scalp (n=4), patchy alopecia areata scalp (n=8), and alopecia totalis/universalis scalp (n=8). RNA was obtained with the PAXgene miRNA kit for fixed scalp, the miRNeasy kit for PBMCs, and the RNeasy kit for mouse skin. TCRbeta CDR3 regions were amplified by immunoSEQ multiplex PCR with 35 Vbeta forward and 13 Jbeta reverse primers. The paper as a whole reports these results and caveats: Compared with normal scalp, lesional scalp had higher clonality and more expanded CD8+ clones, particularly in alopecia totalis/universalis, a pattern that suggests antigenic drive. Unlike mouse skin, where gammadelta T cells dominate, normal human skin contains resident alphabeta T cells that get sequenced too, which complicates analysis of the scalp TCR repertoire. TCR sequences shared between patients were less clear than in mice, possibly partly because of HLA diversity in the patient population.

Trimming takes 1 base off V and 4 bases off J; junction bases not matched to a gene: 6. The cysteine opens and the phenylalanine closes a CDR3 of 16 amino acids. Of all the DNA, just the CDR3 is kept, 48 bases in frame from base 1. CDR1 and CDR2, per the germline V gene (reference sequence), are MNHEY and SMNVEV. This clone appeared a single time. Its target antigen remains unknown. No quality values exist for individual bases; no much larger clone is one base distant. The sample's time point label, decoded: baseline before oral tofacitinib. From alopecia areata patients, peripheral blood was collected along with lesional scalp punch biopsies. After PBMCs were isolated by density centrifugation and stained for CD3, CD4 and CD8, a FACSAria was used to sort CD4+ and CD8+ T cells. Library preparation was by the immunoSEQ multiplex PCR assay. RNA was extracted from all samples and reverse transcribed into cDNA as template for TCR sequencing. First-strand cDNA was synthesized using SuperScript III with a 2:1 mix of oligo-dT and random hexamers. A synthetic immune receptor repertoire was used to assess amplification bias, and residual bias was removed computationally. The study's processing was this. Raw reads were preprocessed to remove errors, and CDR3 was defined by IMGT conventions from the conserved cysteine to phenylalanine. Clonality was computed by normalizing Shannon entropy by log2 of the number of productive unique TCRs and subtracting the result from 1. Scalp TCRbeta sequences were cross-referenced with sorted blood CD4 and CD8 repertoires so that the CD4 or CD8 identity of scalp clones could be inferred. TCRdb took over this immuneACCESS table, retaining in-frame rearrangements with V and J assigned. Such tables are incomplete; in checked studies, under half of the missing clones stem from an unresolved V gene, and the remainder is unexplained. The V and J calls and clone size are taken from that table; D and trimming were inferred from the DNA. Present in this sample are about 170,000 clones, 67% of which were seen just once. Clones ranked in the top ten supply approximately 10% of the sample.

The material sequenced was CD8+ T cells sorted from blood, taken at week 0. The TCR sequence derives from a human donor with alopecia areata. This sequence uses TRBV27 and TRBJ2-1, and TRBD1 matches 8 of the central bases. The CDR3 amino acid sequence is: CASSLYGQGVYNEQFF. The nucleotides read TGTGCCAGCAGTTTATATGGACAGGGAGTATACAATGAGCAGTTCTTC.